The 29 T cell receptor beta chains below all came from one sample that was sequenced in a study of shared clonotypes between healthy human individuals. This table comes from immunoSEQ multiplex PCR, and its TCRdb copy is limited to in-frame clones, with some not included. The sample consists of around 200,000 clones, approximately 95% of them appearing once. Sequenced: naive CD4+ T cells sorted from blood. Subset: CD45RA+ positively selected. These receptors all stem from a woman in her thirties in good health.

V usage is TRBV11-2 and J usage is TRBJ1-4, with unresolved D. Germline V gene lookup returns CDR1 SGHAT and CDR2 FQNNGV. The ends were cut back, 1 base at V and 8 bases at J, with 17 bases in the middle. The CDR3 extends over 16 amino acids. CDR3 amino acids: CASSLAVGGRGEKLFF. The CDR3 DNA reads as TGTGCCAGCAGCTTAGCTGTCGGTGGCCGAGGGGAAAAACTGTTTTTT.

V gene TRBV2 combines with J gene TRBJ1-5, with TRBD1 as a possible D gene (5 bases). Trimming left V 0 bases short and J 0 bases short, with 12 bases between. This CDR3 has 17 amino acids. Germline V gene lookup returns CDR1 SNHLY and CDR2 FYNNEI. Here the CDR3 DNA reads TGTGCCAGCAGTGAAGCGGGGGACTCCTATAGCAATCAGCCCCAGCATTTT. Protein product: CASSEAGDSYSNQPQHF.

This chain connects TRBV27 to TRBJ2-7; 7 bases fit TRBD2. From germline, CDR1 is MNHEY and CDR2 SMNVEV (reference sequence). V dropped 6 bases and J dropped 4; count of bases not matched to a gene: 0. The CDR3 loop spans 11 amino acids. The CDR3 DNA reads TGTGCCAGCAGGGGGGGGTACGAGCAGTACTTC. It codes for CASRGGYEQYF.

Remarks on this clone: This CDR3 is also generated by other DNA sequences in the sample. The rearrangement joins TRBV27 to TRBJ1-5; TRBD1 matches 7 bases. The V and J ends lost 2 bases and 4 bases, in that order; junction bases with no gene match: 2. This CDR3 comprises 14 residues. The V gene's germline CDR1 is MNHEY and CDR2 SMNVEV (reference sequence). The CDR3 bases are TGTGCCAGCAGTTTAATACAGGGGAATCAGCCCCAGCATTTT. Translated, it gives CASSLIQGNQPQHF.

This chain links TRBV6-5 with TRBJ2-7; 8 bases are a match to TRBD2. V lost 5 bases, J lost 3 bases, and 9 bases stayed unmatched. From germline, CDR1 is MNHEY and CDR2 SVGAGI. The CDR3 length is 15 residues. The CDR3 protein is CASSNSGEVGYEQYF. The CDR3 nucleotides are TGTGCCAGCAGTAATAGCGGGGAGGTCGGCTACGAGCAGTACTTC.

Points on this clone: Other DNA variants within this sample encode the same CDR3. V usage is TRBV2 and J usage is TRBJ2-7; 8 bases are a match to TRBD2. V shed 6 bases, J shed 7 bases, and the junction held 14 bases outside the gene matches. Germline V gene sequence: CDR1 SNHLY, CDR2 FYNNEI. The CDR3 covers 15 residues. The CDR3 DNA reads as TGTGCCAGCAGAGGGACCAGCGGGAGACTGGGAGAGCAGTACTTC. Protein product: CASRGTSGRLGEQYF. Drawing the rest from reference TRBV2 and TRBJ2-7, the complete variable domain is EPEVTQTPSHQVTQMGQEVILRCVPISNHLYFYWYRQILGQKVEFLVSFYNNEISEKSEIFDDQFSVERPDGSNFTLKIRSTKLEDSAMYFCASRGTSGRLGEQYFGPGTRLTVT.

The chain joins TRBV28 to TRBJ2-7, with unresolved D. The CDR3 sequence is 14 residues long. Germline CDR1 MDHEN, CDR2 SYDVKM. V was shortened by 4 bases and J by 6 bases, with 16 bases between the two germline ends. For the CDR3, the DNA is TGTGCCAGCAGTTCCTCCCCCGAGTTGGGCGAGCAGTACTTC. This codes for CASSSSPELGEQYF.

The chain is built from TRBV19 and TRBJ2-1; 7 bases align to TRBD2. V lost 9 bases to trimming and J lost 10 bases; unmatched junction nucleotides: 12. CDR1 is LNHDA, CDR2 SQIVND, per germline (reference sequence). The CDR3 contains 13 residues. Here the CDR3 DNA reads TGTGCCAGCATTGGTTGGACTAGGAACGAGCAGTTCTTC. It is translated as CASIGWTRNEQFF.

For the CDR3, the DNA is TGCGCCAGCAGCTTGACAGGGGGGACTGAAGCTTTCTTT. This encodes CASSLTGGTEAFF. This chain joins TRBV5-1 and TRBJ1-1; the match to TRBD1 covers 8 bases. CDR1 SGHRS and CDR2 YFSETQ come from the germline V gene. This CDR3 has 13 residues. J was trimmed by 5 bases and V by 1 base; bases with no gene match: 1.

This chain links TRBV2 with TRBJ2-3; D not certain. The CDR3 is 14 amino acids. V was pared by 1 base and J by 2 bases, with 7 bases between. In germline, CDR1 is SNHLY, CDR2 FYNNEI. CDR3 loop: CASSEGQPTDTQYF. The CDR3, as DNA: TGTGCCAGCAGTGAAGGCCAACCCACAGATACGCAGTATTTT.

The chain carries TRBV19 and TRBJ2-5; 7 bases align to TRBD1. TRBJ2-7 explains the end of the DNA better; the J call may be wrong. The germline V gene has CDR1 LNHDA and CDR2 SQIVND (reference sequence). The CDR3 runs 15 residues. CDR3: CASSMRGGRSYEQYF. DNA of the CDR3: TGTGCCAGTAGTATGAGAGGGGGCCGCTCCTACGAGCAGTACTTC.

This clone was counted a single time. CDR3 region: CAWGKGPSGNTIYF. CDR3 sequence (DNA): TGTGCCTGGGGAAAGGGGCCCTCTGGAAACACCATATATTTT. J is TRBJ1-3 and V is TRBV30, with D maybe TRBD1 (5 bases). V was trimmed by 5 bases and J by 0 bases, leaving 11 bases between them. Germline CDR1 and CDR2: GTSNPN and SVGIG (reference sequence). The CDR3 is 14 amino acids.

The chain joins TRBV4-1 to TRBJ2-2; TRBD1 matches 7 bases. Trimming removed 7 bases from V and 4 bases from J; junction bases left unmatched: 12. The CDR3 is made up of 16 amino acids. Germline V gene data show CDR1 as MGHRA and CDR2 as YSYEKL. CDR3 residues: CASTHVGGAGTGELFF. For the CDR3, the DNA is TGCGCCAGCACCCATGTAGGGGGCGCGGGCACCGGGGAGCTGTTTTTT.

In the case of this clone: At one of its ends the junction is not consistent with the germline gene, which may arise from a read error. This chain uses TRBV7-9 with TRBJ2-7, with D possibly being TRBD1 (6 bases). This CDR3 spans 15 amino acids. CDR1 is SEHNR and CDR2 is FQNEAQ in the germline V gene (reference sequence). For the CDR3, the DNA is TGTGCCAGCACCTTAAGCGCAGGGGACTCCTACGAGCAGTACTTC. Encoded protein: CASTLSAGDSYEQYF.

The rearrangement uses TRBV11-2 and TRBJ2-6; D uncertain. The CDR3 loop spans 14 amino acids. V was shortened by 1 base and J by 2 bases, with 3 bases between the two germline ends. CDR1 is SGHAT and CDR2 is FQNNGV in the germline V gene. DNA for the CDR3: TGTGCCAGCAGCTTAGTAACTGGGGCCAACGTCCTGACTTTC. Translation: CASSLVTGANVLTF.

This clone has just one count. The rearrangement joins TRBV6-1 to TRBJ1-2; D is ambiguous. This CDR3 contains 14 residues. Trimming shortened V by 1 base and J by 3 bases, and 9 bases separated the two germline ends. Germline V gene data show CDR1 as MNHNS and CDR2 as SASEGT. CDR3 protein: CASSEVQADYGYTF. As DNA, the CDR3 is TGTGCCAGCAGTGAAGTCCAGGCCGACTATGGCTACACCTTC.

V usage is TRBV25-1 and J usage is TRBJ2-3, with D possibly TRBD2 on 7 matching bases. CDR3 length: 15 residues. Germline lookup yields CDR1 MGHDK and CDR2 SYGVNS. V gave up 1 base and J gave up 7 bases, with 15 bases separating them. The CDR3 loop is CASSEWGGQSNTQYF. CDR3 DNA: TGTGCCAGCAGTGAATGGGGGGGCCAGTCAAATACGCAGTATTTT.

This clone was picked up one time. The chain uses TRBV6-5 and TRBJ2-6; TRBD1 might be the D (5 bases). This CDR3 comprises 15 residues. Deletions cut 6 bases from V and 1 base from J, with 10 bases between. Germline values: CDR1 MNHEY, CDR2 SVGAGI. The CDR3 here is CASSQAGSGANVLTF. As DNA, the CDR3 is TGTGCCAGCAGCCAAGCAGGGTCTGGGGCCAACGTCCTGACTTTC.

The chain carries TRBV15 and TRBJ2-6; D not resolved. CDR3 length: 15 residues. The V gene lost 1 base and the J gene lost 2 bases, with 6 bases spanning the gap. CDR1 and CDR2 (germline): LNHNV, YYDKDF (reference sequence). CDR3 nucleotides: TGTGCCACCAGCAGAGCGACGGCTGGGGCCAACGTCCTGACTTTC. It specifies CATSRATAGANVLTF.

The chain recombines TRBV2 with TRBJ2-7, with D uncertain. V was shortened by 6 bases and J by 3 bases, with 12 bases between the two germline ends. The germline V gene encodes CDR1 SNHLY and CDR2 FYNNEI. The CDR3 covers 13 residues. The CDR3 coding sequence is TGTGCCAGCAGGTATAGAGAGAACTACGAGCAGTACTTC. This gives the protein CASRYRENYEQYF.

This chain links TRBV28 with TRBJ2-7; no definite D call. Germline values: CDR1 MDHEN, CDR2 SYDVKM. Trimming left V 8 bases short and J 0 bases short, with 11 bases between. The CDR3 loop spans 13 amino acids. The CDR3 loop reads CASRVGVSYEQYF. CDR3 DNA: TGTGCCAGCCGGGTGGGTGTCTCCTACGAGCAGTACTTC.

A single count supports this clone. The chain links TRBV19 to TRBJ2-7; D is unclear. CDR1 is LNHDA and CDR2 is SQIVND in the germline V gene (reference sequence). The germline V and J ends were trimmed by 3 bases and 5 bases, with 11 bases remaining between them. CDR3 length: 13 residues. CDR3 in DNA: TGTGCCAGTAGTATTCGGAGAACAGACGAGCAGTACTTC. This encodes CASSIRRTDEQYF.

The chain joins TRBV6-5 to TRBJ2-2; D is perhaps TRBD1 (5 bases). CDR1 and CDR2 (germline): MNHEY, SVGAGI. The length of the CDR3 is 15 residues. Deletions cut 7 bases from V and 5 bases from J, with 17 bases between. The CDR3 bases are TGTGCCAGCAACCACGAACAGGTTGGGACCGGGGAGCTGTTTTTT. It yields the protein CASNHEQVGTGELFF.

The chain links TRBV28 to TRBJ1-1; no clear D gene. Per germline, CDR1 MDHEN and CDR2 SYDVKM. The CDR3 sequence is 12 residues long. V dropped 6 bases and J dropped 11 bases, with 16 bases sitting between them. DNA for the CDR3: TGTGCCAGCAGCCCCCGCCGAGTCTGGGCTTTCTTT. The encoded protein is CASSPRRVWAFF.

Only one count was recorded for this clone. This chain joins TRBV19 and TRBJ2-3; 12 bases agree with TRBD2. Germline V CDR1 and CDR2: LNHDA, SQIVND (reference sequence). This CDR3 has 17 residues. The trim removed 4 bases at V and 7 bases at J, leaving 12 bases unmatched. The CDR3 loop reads CASSTPGLAGSLNTQYF. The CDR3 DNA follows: TGTGCCAGTAGTACCCCAGGACTAGCGGGGTCTTTGAATACGCAGTATTTT.

The CDR3 DNA reads TGTGCCACGACTAGCGGACAATCCTACGAGCAGTACTTC. As protein: CATTSGQSYEQYF. V and J are TRBV6-5 and TRBJ2-7, with 9 positions matching TRBD2. There are 13 residues in the CDR3. CDR1 is MNHEY, CDR2 SVGAGI, per germline. J was trimmed by 1 base and V by 10 bases; bases with no gene match: 5.

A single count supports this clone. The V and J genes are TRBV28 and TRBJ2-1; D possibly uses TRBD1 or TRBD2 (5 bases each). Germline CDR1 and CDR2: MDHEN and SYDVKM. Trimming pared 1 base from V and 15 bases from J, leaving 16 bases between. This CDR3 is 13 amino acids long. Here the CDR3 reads CASSLSPDLRGFF. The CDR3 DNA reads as TGTGCCAGCAGTTTATCCCCAGATCTGAGGGGGTTCTTC.

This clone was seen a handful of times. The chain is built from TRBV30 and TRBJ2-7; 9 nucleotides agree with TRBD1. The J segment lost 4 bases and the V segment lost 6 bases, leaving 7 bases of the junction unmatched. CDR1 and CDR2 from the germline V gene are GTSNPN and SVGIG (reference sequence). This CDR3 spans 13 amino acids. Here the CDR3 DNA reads TGTGCCTGTCGGGACAGGGACCCTTACGAGCAGTACTTC. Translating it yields CACRDRDPYEQYF. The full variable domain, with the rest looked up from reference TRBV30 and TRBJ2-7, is SQTIHQWPATLVQPVGSPLSLECTVEGTSNPNLYWYRQAAGRGLQLLFYSVGIGQISSEVPQNLSASRPQDRQFILSSKKLLLSDSGFYLCACRDRDPYEQYFGPGTRLTVT.

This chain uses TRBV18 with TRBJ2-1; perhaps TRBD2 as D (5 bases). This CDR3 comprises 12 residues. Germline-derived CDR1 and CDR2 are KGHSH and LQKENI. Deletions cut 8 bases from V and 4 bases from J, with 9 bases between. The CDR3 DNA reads TGTGCCAGCGCAGGACTGTACAATGAGCAGTTCTTC. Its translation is CASAGLYNEQFF.